This TCR beta chain was obtained from a study of blood T cell repertoires in COVID-19. Whole-study context: PBMCs, B-cell-depleted T cells, or T cells were the source of the cDNA or gDNA that made up the material.

There are a few counts of this clone. The ends lost 3 bases at V and 4 bases at J; junction bases unmatched: 7. This CDR3 is built from 15 residues. CDR1 and CDR2 from the germline V gene are SGHDT and YYEEEE. Profiled with immunoSEQ multiplex PCR; TCRdb holds only in-frame clones, not every one. The sample holds about 200,000 clones; roughly 82% are singletons and the top ten take about 8%. Recruited during active infection, patients (from Seattle) were subsequently followed longitudinally. The sample was peripheral blood. The source of this sequence is a woman aged 60-75 years with COVID-19, enrolled during active disease. The chain recombines TRBV5-6 with TRBJ1-5, with 7 bases aligning to TRBD1. Here the CDR3 reads CASSSGQPLNQPQHF. CDR3 nucleotides: TGTGCCAGCAGCTCGGGACAGCCACTGAATCAGCCCCAGCATTTT.